This T cell receptor beta chain was obtained from a study of OX40 agonist ivuxolimab in advanced cancers. Overall study: The patients' treatment was ivuxolimab, an agonistic anti-OX40 (CD134) antibody.

The data were produced by immunoSEQ multiplex PCR, yet TCRdb's version contains in-frame clones alone and is incomplete. The sample includes around 82,000 clones, around 88% seen only once; the top ten take about 0.8%. This clone was observed a handful of times. Exclusion applied to patients with autoimmune disease history or systemic immunosuppression. The CDR3 spans 15 residues. Trimming stripped 5 bases from V and 0 bases from J, with 14 bases between. Germline loops: CDR1 MNHEY, CDR2 SMNVEV (reference sequence). The sequences come from CD4+ or CD8+ T cells sorted from blood, collected in a trial of the OX40 agonist ivuxolimab. This TCR was recovered from an adult with an advanced solid tumor such as melanoma, head and neck, liver or kidney cancer. This chain joins TRBV27 and TRBJ2-7, with no clear D. CDR3 sequence reads: CASSRRQPSSYEQYF. CDR3 nucleotides: TGTGCCAGCAGTAGAAGACAACCGAGCTCCTACGAGCAGTACTTC.